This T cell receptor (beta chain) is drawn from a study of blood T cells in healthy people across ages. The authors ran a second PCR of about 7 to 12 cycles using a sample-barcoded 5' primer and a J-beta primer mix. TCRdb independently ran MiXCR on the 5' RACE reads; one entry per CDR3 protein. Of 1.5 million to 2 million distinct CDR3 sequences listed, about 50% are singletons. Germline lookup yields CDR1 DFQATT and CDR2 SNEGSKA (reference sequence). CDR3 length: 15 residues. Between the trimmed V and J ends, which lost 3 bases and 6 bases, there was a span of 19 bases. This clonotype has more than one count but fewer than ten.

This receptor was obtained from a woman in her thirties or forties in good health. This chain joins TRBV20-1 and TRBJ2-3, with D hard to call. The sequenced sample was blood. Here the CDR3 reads CSASPRAGYGDTQYF. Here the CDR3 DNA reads TGCAGTGCTAGCCCCCGGGCCGGGTACGGTGATACGCAGTATTTT.